This record concerns one TCR beta chain sequence. The antigen remains unidentified. The data originate from a study of cytomegalovirus exposure and HLA in healthy donors. Study-level background: Early release data held 85 million to 95 million unique TCRs from HLA-typed donors. The study's findings and limits: Later analysis identified a missense DCLRE1C variant that was linked to TCR beta V- and J-gene trimming.

Deletions cut 5 bases from V and 1 base from J, with 7 bases between. The CDR3 has 13 residues. Germline CDR1 is SGHAT and CDR2 is FQNNGV. The PCR had 60 Vbeta and 13 Jbeta primers. TCRdb's copy holds only in-frame clones and misses some; the assay was immunoSEQ multiplex PCR. The sample lists around 110,000 clones; around 80% were seen once. The material sequenced was PBMCs. The chain couples TRBV11-2 to TRBJ2-3, with D uncertain. The source of this sequence is a woman aged 45-65 years in good health and CMV-seropositive. In DNA, the CDR3 is TGTGCCAGCAGCCTCAGCGGCACAGATACGCAGTATTTT. Encoded protein: CASSLSGTDTQYF.